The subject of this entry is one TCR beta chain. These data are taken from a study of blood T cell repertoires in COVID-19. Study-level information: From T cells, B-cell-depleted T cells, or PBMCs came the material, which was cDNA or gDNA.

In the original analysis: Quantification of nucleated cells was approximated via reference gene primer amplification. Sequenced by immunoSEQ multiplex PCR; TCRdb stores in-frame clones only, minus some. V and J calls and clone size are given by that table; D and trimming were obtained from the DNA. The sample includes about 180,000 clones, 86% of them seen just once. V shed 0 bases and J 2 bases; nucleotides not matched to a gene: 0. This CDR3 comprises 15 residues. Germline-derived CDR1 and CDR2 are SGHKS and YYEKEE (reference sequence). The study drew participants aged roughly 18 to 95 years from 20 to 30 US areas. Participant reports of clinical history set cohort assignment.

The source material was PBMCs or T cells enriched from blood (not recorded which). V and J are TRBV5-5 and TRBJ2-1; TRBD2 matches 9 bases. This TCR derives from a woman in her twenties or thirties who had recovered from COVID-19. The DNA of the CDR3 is TGTGCCAGCAGCTTGGGACTAGCGGCCTACAATGAGCAGTTCTTC. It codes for CASSLGLAAYNEQFF.